This T cell receptor (beta chain) emerged from a study of T cell responses to AZD1222 COVID-19 vaccine. Clones were read by immunoSEQ multiplex PCR, and TCRdb kept only the in-frame ones, dropping some. The sample lists approximately 180,000 clones, around 94% seen once, with 3.6% in the top ten. Study findings and constraints: Epitopes outside B.1.351 and B.1.1.7 mutated regions reportedly drew nearly half of spike TCRs. Breadth and depth of Spike-specific TCRs rose after two AZD1222 doses. Repertoire sampling was restricted to post-peak T cell response timepoints. The study found vaccine-associated CD4 TCRs spanning spike, dominant at 160-218 and 743-854.

Germline CDR1 and CDR2: MNHEY and SVGEGT. The CDR3 is 13 residues long. Trimming shortened V by 5 bases and J by 2 bases, and 9 bases separated the two germline ends. This clone is a singleton in its sample. Its cognate antigen is unknown. The chain has TRBV6-2 or TRBV6-3 and TRBJ1-1; D unclear. The sample consisted of peripheral blood, taken 28 days after the second dose of the MenACWY control vaccine. The TCR sequence derives from an adult who received the MenACWY meningococcal vaccine as a control. The CDR3 loop reads CASSLRSNTEAFF. CDR3 DNA: TGTGCCAGCAGTCTTCGGTCCAACACTGAAGCTTTCTTT.